This T cell receptor (beta chain) is from a study of cytomegalovirus exposure and HLA in healthy donors. In regard to this clone: The antigen remains undetermined.

The PCR was carried out with 60 Vbeta primers and 13 Jbeta primers. Assay used: immunoSEQ multiplex PCR; TCRdb lists only in-frame clones, some missing. The table records around 260,000 clones, 80% of them present only once. Points from the study as a whole: In an earlier analysis, productive rearrangement rates for most beta V segments clustered near 87% or 30%. Reportedly, fewer N-insertions than the approximately 650-donor mean appeared in an Asian-associated ancestry cluster in a later analysis.

Germline assignment: CDR1 MGHRA and CDR2 YSYEKL. The CDR3 runs 15 residues. Trimming took 6 bases from V and 1 from J, leaving 13 bases between them. The sequenced material came from PBMCs. This rearrangement joins TRBV4-1 to TRBJ1-5; D is perhaps TRBD1 (5 bases). This receptor was taken from a girl aged 2 to 9 in good health and CMV-seronegative. CDR3: CASSPRAASNQPQHF. DNA for the CDR3: TGCGCCAGCAGTCCCAGGGCAGCGAGCAATCAGCCCCAGCATTTT.